This T cell receptor beta chain comes out of a study of response to subunit inactivated influenza vaccine. General study findings and limits: Researchers suggested that each seasonal influenza vaccination recruits few new T cells.

Trimming removed 3 bases from V and 5 bases from J, with 11 bases in between. The V gene's germline CDR1 is SGHRS and CDR2 YFSETQ. This CDR3 contains 13 residues. TCRdb re-called the RT-PCR reads through MiXCR, storing one row per CDR3 protein. The sample comprises about 570,000 distinct CDR3 sequences, 10% to 12% of which are singletons, and 9.5% to 12% rests with the top ten. About this clonotype: Its antigen is undetermined.

These data were also reused for a study on T cells expressing NK-cell markers. That study reports: The authors made TCR beta cDNA libraries by 5'RACE template switching. This switching added a universal primer site and UMIs. From sorted CD3+CD56+NKG2C+, CD3+CD56+NKG2C- and CD3+CD56-NKG2C+ T cells came the TCR beta repertoires. The study left the HCMV specificity of expanded NKG2C+ T cell clones unresolved.

This sequence originates from a man over 45 who received an inactivated influenza vaccine. The sample consisted of PBMCs from blood, taken on the day of vaccination. The rearrangement joins TRBV5-1 to TRBJ2-5; D call uncertain. The CDR3 region has the DNA TGCGCCAGCAGCTCCTATCCTCGTGAGACCCAGTACTTC. It specifies CASSSYPRETQYF.